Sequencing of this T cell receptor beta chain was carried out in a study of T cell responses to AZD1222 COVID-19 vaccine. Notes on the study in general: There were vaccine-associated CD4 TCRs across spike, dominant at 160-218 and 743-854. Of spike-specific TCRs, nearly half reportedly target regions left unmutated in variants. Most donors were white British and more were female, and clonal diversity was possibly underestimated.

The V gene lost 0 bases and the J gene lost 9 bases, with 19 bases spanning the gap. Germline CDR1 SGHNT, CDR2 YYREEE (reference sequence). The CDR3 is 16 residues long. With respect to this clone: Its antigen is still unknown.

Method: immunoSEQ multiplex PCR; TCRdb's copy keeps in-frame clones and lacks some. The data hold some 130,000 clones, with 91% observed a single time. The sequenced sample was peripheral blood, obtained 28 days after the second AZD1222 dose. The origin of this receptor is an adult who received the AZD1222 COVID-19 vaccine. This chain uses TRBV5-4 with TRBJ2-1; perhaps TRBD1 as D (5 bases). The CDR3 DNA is TGTGCCAGCAGCTTGGCGGGTAGGGGTATGAGTGGTGAGCAGTTCTTC. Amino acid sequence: CASSLAGRGMSGEQFF.